This T cell receptor (beta chain) came from a study of T-cell memory formation after mild COVID-19. This clonotype appeared a few times. TCRdb re-called the 5' RACE reads through MiXCR, storing one row per CDR3 protein. This sample has 85,000 to 120,000 distinct CDR3 sequences, with 9.5% to 15% found just once. This CDR3 is 13 amino acids long. V was clipped by 3 bases and J by 6 bases, with 12 bases between them. CDR1 and CDR2 (germline): LNHDA, SQIVND (reference sequence). The receptor comes from an adult woman who had mild COVID-19 (a few samples of this study predate the infection). Cell type and time point are not known. The genes are TRBV19 and TRBJ2-7; D perhaps matches TRBD2 (6 bases). The sample consisted of PBMCs or a T cell subset sorted from them (not recorded which). The CDR3 sequence is CASSMETGVEQYF. The CDR3 nucleotides read TGTGCCAGTAGTATGGAAACGGGGGTCGAGCAGTACTTC. The full variable domain, completed using reference TRBV19 and TRBJ2-7, is DGGITQSPKYLFRKEGQNVTLSCEQNLNHDAMYWYRQDPGQGLRLIYYSQIVNDFQKGDIAEGYSVSREKKESFPLTVTSAQKNPTAFYLCASSMETGVEQYFGPGTRLTVT.